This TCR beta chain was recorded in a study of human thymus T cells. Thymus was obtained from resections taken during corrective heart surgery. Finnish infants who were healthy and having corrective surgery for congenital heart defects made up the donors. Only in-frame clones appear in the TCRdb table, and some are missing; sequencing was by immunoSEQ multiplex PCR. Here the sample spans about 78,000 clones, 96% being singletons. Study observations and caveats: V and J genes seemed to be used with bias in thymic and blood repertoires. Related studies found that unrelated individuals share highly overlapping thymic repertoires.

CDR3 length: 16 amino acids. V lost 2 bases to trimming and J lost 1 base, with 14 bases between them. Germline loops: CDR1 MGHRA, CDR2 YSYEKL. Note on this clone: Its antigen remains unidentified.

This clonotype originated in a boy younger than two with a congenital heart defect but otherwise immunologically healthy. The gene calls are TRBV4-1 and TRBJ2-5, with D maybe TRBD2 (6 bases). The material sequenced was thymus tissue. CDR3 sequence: CASSQKTSTGQETQYF. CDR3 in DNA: TGCGCCAGCAGCCAAAAAACTAGCACGGGCCAAGAGACCCAGTACTTC.